A selection of T cell receptor beta chains follows, all from one sample in a study of blood T cell repertoires in COVID-19. Using immunoSEQ multiplex PCR, the repertoire was profiled, and TCRdb retains in-frame clones only, with some absent. The repertoire consists of 200,000 to 250,000 clones, with roughly 79% occurring once and the leading ten covering 15%. The specimen was PBMCs or T cells enriched from blood (not recorded which). Every receptor here comes from a man aged 40-49 years who had recovered from COVID-19. CDR3s include the opening cysteine and the closing phenylalanine or tryptophan. D genes are given only for firm matches. The size entry is marked missing in some rows and otherwise reads once, few, many or a size class.

v_gene,j_gene,abundance,d_gene,CDR3aa,CDR3nt
TRBV11-3,TRBJ2-1,few,.,CASSFRSYNEQFF,TGTGCCAGCAGCTTCCGCTCCTACAATGAGCAGTTCTTC
TRBV6-5,TRBJ1-4,.,TRBD1,CASLRTGGREKLFF,TGTGCCAGCCTCCGGACAGGGGGCCGTGAAAAACTGTTTTTT
TRBV9,TRBJ1-5,once,.,CAILPGGASNQPQHF,TGTGCCATTCTCCCCGGTGGAGCTAGCAATCAGCCCCAGCATTTT
TRBV5-4,TRBJ1-3,few,.,CASSLAAGEDTIYF,TGTGCCAGCAGCTTGGCGGCAGGGGAAGACACCATATATTTT
TRBV5-4,TRBJ1-6,.,TRBD1,CASSSDRDRETSPLHF,TGTGCCAGCAGCTCGGACCGGGACAGGGAGACTTCACCCCTCCACTTT
TRBV5-4,TRBJ2-7,.,.,CASSITYEQYF,TGTGCCAGCAGCATAACCTACGAGCAGTACTTC
TRBV7-2,TRBJ1-1,.,.,CASSLPNRDEAFF,TGTGCCAGCAGCTTACCAAACAGGGACGAAGCTTTCTTT
TRBV9,TRBJ2-3,.,.,CASSALGHPDTQYF,TGTGCCAGCAGCGCCTTGGGACACCCAGATACGCAGTATTTT
TRBV9,TRBJ2-1,once,TRBD2,CASSVVSGSGNEQFF,TGTGCCAGCAGCGTCGTTAGCGGGAGTGGGAATGAGCAGTTCTTC
TRBV28,TRBJ1-1,.,.,CASIQTGAYTEAFF,TGTGCCAGCATCCAGACAGGTGCTTACACTGAAGCTTTCTTT
TRBV5-4,TRBJ2-1,.,.,CASSSSVISDNEQFF,TGTGCCAGCAGCTCTTCCGTTATTAGCGACAATGAGCAGTTCTTC
TRBV9,TRBJ2-1,.,TRBD1,CASPDRGDCNEQFF,TGTGCCAGCCCTGACAGGGGTGATTGCAATGAGCAGTTCTTC
TRBV6-5,TRBJ1-5,.,TRBD1,CASSPDRAGNQPQHF,TGTGCCAGCAGCCCGGACAGGGCGGGCAATCAGCCCCAGCATTTT
TRBV11-2,TRBJ1-1,.,.,CASTKGWDTEAFF,TGTGCCAGCACCAAGGGGTGGGACACTGAAGCTTTCTTT
TRBV5-8,TRBJ2-5,.,TRBD1,CASSSGGEGQETQYF,TGTGCCAGCAGTTCAGGGGGCGAAGGCCAAGAGACCCAGTACTTC
TRBV3-1/TRBV3-2,TRBJ2-3,.,.,CASSYGRGTDTQYF,TGTGCCAGCAGCTATGGGCGAGGGACAGATACGCAGTATTTT
TRBV4-2,TRBJ1-5,.,.,CASSQDRRGNQPQHF,TGTGCCAGCAGCCAAGATCGGAGGGGTAATCAGCCCCAGCATTTT
TRBV18,TRBJ1-4,.,.,CASSPPGLGHEKLFF,TGTGCCAGCTCACCTCCGGGACTCGGGCACGAAAAACTGTTTTTT
TRBV4-1,TRBJ2-3,.,.,CASSQTGSNAYTQYF,TGCGCCAGCAGCCAGACAGGTTCCAACGCATATACGCAGTATTTT
TRBV5-4,TRBJ2-3,.,TRBD2,CASSLEGRAGTDTQYF,TGTGCCAGCAGCTTGGAAGGGAGGGCCGGGACAGATACGCAGTATTTT
TRBV7-6,TRBJ1-2,.,.,CASSLSQGGGYTF,TGTGCCAGCAGCTTGTCCCAGGGCGGAGGCTACACCTTC
TRBV30,TRBJ1-2,.,.,CAWSREDGYTF,TGTGCCTGGAGTAGAGAGGATGGCTACACCTTC
TRBV28,TRBJ1-6,few,TRBD1,CASSPHRGYNSPLHF,TGTGCCAGCAGCCCTCACAGGGGTTATAATTCACCCCTCCACTTT
TRBV27,TRBJ1-1,.,.,CASSLDYLGTEAFF,TGTGCCAGCAGTTTAGACTACCTCGGGACTGAAGCTTTCTTT
TRBV4-1,TRBJ1-4,.,.,CASSLRGFNEKLFF,TGCGCCAGCAGCCTAAGAGGGTTTAATGAAAAACTGTTTTTT
TRBV2,TRBJ2-6,.,.,CASSGEWRSGANVLTF,TGTGCCAGCAGTGGCGAGTGGAGGTCTGGGGCCAACGTCCTGACTTTC
TRBV27,TRBJ2-7,few,.,CASSPKVARGEQYF,TGTGCCAGCAGCCCCAAGGTGGCCCGGGGAGAGCAGTACTTC
TRBV27,TRBJ2-7,.,.,CASSLAAGVYEQYF,TGTGCCAGCAGTTTGGCGGCAGGGGTTTACGAGCAGTACTTC
TRBV5-6,TRBJ2-7,.,.,CASSLGSHEQYF,TGTGCCAGCAGCTTGGGAAGCCACGAGCAGTACTTC
TRBV5-1,TRBJ2-4,few,.,CASSTTSYRNIQYF,TGCGCCAGCAGCACGACTAGTTATCGGAACATTCAGTACTTC
TRBV7-6,TRBJ1-3,.,.,CASSPGRISGNTIYF,TGTGCCAGCAGCCCTGGGAGGATCTCTGGAAACACCATATATTTT
TRBV19,TRBJ2-1,.,TRBD2,CASSISIAGGPNEQFF,TGTGCCAGTAGTATTTCCATAGCGGGGGGGCCCAATGAGCAGTTCTTC
TRBV7-6,TRBJ2-5,.,TRBD2,CASSLGLAGGGQETQYF,TGTGCCAGCAGCTTAGGACTAGCGGGAGGTGGGCAAGAGACCCAGTACTTC
TRBV27,TRBJ2-2,.,TRBD1,CASRTGTANTGELFF,TGTGCCAGCAGAACCGGGACAGCGAACACCGGGGAGCTGTTTTTT
TRBV18,TRBJ2-7,few,.,CASSPPGNPYEQYF,TGTGCCAGCTCACCACCCGGGAATCCCTACGAGCAGTACTTC
TRBV5-6,TRBJ1-6,.,TRBD1,CASSVVAGTEDSPLHF,TGTGCCAGCAGCGTCGTTGCCGGGACAGAGGATTCACCCCTCCACTTT
TRBV19,TRBJ1-2,.,.,CASIQQVGNAYGYTF,TGTGCCAGTATCCAGCAAGTGGGCAACGCCTATGGCTACACCTTC
TRBV25-1,TRBJ2-7,.,TRBD2,CASNPAGAYEQYF,TGTGCCAGCAATCCAGCGGGGGCCTACGAGCAGTACTTC
TRBV19,TRBJ2-1,.,TRBD1,CASTNTGTGGAGAVNEQFF,TGTGCCAGTACAAATACCGGGACAGGGGGAGCGGGAGCTGTGAATGAGCAGTTCTTC
TRBV7-2,TRBJ2-1,.,TRBD1,CASKAGGSYNEQFF,TGTGCCAGCAAGGCAGGGGGCAGCTACAATGAGCAGTTCTTC
TRBV28,TRBJ1-6,.,TRBD1,CATQFPQTGGNSPLHF,TGTGCCACCCAGTTCCCCCAAACAGGGGGAAATTCACCCCTCCACTTT
TRBV5-8,TRBJ1-5,.,.,CASSLAQPQHF,TGTGCCAGCAGCTTAGCTCAGCCCCAGCATTTT